Listed here is a single T cell receptor (beta chain). Its antigen remains unknown. The PCR contained 60 Vbeta and 13 Jbeta primers. Assay: immunoSEQ multiplex PCR; the TCRdb copy retains only in-frame clones and omits some. The top ten hold roughly 2% of the sample, which has under 300,000 clones, almost 85% seen once. The sample originates from a study of cytomegalovirus exposure and HLA in healthy donors. Findings and caveats of the study: More clonal expansion characterized HLA-associated TCR beta chains than equally common others in a later analysis. About 87% or about 30% of the time was how often most TCR beta V segments were productive, according to an earlier analysis.

The clonotype originates from a woman between 40 and 55 years old in good health and CMV-seropositive. Sequenced: PBMCs.

This chain's CDR3 is CATSRDEGGLTGELFF. The CDR3 bases are TGTGCCACCAGCAGAGATGAGGGGGGGCTGACCGGGGAGCTGTTTTTT. The rearrangement joins TRBV15 to TRBJ2-2; a possible D gene is TRBD2 (7 bases). Germline loops: CDR1 LNHNV, CDR2 YYDKDF (reference sequence). The CDR3 spans 16 residues. V lost 0 bases and J 5 bases, leaving 13 bases between the germline ends.